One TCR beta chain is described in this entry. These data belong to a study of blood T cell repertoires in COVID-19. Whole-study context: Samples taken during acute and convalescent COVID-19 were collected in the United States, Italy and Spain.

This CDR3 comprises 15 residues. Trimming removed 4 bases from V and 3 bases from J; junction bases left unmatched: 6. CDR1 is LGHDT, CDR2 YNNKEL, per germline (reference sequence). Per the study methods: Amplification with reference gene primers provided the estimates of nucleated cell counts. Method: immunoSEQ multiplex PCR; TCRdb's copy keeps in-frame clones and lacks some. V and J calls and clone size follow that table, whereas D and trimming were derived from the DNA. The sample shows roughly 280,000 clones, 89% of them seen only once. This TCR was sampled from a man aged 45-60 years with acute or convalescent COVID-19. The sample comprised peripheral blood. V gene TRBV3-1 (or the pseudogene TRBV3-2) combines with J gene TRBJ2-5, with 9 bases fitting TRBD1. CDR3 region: CASSPLWTGEETQYF. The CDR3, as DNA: TGTGCCAGCAGCCCTCTGTGGACAGGGGAAGAGACCCAGTACTTC.